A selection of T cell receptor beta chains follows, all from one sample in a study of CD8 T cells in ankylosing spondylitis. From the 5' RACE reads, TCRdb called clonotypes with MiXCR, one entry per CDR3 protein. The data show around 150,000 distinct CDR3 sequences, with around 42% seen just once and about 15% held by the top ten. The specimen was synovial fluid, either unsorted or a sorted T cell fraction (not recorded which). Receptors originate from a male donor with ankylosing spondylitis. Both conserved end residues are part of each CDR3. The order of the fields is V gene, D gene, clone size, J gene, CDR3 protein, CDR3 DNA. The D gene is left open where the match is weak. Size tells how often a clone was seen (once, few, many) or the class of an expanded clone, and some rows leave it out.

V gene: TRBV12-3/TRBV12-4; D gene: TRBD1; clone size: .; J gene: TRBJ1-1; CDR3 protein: CASNDDRGLGTFF; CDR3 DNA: TGTGCCAGCAACGATGACAGGGGGCTGGGAACTTTCTTT
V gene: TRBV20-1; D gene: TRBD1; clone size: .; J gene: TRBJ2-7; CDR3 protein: CSAHRGPYHYEQYF; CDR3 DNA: TGCAGTGCTCACAGGGGACCCTATCACTACGAGCAGTACTTC
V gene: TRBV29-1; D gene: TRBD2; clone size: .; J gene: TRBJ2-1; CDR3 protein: CSGVAGAGNEQFF; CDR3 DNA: TGCAGCGGTGTAGCGGGGGCGGGTAATGAGCAGTTCTTC
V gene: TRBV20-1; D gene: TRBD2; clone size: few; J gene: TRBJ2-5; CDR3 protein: CSARGIVGSGSLETQYF; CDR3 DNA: TGCAGTGCTAGAGGGATTGTGGGAAGCGGGAGTCTAGAGACCCAGTACTTC
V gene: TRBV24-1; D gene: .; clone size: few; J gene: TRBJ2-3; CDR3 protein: CATSDFRGVGPTDTQYF; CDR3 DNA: TGTGCCACCAGTGATTTTCGCGGGGTCGGACCCACAGATACGCAGTATTTT
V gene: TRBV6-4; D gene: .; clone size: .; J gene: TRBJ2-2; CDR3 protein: CASSDKDTGELFF; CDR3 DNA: TGTGCCAGCAGTGATAAGGACACCGGGGAGCTGTTTTTT
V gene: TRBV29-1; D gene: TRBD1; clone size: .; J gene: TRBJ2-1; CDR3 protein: CSGLPGQVYNEQFF; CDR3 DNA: TGCAGCGGACTCCCGGGACAGGTATACAATGAGCAGTTCTTC
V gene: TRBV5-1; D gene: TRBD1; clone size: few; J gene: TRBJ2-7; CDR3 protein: CASSFDSGGYYEQYF; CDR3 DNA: TGCGCCAGCAGCTTCGATTCAGGGGGCTATTACGAGCAGTACTTC
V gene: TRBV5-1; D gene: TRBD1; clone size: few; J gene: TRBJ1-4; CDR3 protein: CASSPGQGIEKLFF; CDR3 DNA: TGCGCCAGCAGCCCGGGACAGGGTATTGAAAAACTGTTTTTT
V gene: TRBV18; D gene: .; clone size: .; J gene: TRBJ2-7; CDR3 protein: CASSPVGPTTYEQYF; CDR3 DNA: TGTGCCAGCTCACCAGTGGGACCGACTACCTACGAGCAGTACTTC
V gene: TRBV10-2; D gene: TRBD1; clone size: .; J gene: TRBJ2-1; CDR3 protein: CASMRGRYEQFF; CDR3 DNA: TGCGCCAGCATGAGGGGGCGGTATGAGCAGTTCTTC
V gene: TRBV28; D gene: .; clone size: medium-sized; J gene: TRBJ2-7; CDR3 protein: CASSFWRSLGQYF; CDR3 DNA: TGTGCCAGCAGTTTCTGGAGATCCTTGGGGCAGTACTTC
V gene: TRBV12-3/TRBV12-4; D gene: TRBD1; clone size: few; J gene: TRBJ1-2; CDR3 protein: CASSWGQDFNANYGYTF; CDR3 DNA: TGTGCCAGCAGTTGGGGACAGGACTTTAACGCTAACTATGGCTACACCTTC
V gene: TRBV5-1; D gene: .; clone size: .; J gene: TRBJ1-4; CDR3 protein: CASRGSDEKLFF; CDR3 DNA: TGCGCCAGCAGGGGGAGTGATGAAAAACTGTTTTTT
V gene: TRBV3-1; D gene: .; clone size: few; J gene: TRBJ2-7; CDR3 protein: CASSQERPSHEQYF; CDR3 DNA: TGTGCCAGCAGCCAAGAACGACCGTCCCACGAGCAGTACTTC
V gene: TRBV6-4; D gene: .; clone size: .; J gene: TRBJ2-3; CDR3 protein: CASTQGSGERDTQYF; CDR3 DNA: TGTGCCAGCACTCAGGGGAGCGGGGAAAGAGATACGCAGTATTTT
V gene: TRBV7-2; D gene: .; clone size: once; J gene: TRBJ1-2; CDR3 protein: CASSLEGTWGYGYTF; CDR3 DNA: TGTGCCAGCAGCTTAGAAGGCACCTGGGGCTATGGCTACACCTTC
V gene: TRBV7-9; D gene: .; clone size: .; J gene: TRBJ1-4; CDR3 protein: CASSLVEINEKLFF; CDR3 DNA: TGTGCCAGCAGCTTAGTGGAGATTAATGAAAAACTGTTTTTT
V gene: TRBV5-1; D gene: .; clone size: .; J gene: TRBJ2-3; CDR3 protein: CASSLGGKGDTQYF; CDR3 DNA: TGCGCCAGCAGCTTGGGGGGGAAGGGCGATACGCAGTATTTT
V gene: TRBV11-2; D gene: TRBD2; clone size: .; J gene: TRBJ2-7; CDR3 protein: CASSLDPSGAYEQYF; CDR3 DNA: TGTGCCAGCAGCTTAGACCCTAGCGGGGCCTACGAGCAGTACTTC
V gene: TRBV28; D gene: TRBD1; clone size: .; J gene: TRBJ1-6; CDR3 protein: CASSFGQVPYNSPLHF; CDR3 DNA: TGTGCCAGCAGCTTTGGACAGGTTCCCTATAATTCACCCCTCCACTTT
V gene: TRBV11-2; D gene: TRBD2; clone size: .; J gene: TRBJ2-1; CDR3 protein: CASSYFPLGLAGDHEQFF; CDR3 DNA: TGTGCCAGCAGCTACTTTCCCCTGGGACTAGCGGGAGATCATGAGCAGTTCTTC
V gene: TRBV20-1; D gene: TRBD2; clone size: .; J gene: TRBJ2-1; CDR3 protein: CSASEGASGKGHSYNEQFF; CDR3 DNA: TGCAGTGCCTCAGAAGGGGCTAGCGGAAAGGGTCACTCCTACAATGAGCAGTTCTTC
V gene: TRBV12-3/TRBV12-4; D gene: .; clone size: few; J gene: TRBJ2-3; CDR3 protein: CASSIEGDTQYF; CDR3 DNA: TGTGCCAGCAGTATTGAGGGTGATACGCAGTATTTT
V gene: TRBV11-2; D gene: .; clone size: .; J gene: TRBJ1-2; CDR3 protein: CASSLDPRGPADGYTF; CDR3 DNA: TGTGCCAGCAGCTTAGATCCCCGAGGGCCGGCGGATGGCTACACCTTC
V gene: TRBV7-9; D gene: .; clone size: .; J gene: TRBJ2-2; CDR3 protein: CASSSGRNTGELFF; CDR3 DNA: TGTGCCAGCAGCTCCGGACGAAACACCGGGGAGCTGTTTTTT
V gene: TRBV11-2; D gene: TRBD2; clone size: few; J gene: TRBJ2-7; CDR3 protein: CASTLAGGEQYF; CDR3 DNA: TGTGCCAGCACCCTGGCGGGAGGCGAGCAGTACTTC
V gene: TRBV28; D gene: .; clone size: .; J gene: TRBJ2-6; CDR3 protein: CASTAVGSYSGANVLTF; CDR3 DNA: TGTGCCAGCACAGCTGTAGGCAGTTACTCTGGGGCCAACGTCCTGACTTTC
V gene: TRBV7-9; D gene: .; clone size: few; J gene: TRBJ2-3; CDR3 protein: CASIVRNTQYF; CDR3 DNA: TGTGCCAGCATAGTGCGAAATACGCAGTATTTT
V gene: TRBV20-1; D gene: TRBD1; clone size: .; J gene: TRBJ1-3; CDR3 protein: CSARDSTGEAGNTIYF; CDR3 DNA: TGCAGTGCTAGAGACTCGACAGGGGAAGCTGGAAACACCATATATTTT
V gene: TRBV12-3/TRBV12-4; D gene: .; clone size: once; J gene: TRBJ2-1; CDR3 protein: CASSLIRVSYNEQFF; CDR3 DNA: TGTGCCAGCAGTTTAATCCGGGTCTCCTACAATGAGCAGTTCTTC
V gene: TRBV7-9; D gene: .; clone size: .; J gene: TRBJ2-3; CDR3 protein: CASSHTWPSTDPDTQYF; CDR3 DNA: TGTGCCAGCAGCCATACCTGGCCATCCACGGATCCAGATACGCAGTATTTT
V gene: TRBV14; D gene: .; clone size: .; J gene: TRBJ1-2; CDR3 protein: CASSQERTPRTF; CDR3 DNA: TGTGCCAGCAGCCAAGAAAGGACCCCCCGCACCTTC
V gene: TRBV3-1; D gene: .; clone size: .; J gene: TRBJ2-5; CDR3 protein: CASSPLWREIQETQYF; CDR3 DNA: TGTGCCAGCAGCCCCCTTTGGAGGGAAATACAAGAGACCCAGTACTTC
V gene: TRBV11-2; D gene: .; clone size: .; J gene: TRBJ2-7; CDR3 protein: CASSLEAPYEQYF; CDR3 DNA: TGTGCCAGCAGCTTAGAAGCCCCCTACGAGCAGTACTTC
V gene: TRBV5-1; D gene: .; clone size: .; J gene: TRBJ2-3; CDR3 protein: CASRPLETDTQYF; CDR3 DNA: TGCGCCAGCAGGCCACTTGAGACAGATACGCAGTATTTT
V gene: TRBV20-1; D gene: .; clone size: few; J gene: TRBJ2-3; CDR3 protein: CSARGPSGSTDTQYF; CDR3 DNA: TGCAGTGCTAGAGGCCCCAGCGGTAGCACAGATACGCAGTATTTT
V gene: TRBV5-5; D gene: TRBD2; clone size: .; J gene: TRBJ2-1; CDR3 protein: CASSSGYVSGRTYNEQFF; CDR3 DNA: TGTGCCAGCAGCTCGGGGTACGTCAGCGGGAGAACCTACAATGAGCAGTTCTTC
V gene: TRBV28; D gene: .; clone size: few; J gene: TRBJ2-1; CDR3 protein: CASSFWGGGREQFF; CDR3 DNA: TGTGCCAGCAGTTTTTGGGGAGGGGGCCGTGAGCAGTTCTTC
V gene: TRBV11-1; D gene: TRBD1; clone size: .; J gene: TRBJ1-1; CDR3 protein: CASSSGQGLSTEAFF; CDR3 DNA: TGTGCCAGCAGCTCGGGACAGGGCTTGAGCACTGAAGCTTTCTTT
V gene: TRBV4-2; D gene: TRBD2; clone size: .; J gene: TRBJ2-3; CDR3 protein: CASSQDGPSGPSTDTQYF; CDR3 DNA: TGTGCCAGCAGCCAAGATGGACCTAGCGGGCCAAGCACAGATACGCAGTATTTT
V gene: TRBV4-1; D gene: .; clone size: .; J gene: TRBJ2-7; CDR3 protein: CASSQEAGVEQYF; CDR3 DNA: TGCGCCAGCAGCCAAGAAGCAGGGGTTGAGCAGTACTTC
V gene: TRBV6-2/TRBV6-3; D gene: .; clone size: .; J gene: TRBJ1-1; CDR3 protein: CASSHRWVGADEAFF; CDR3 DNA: TGTGCCAGCAGTCATCGGTGGGTGGGTGCGGATGAAGCTTTCTTT
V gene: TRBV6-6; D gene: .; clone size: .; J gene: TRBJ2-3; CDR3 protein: CASTPGVGDTQYF; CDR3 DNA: TGTGCCAGCACCCCAGGGGTAGGAGATACGCAGTATTTT
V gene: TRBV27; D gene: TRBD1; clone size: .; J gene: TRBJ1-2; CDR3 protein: CASSSRDRGLGGYTF; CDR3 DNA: TGTGCCAGCAGTTCCCGGGACAGGGGGCTTGGTGGCTACACCTTC
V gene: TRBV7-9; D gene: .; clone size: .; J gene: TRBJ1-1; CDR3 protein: CASSLLQSNTEAFF; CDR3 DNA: TGTGCCAGCAGCTTACTACAGTCGAACACTGAAGCTTTCTTT
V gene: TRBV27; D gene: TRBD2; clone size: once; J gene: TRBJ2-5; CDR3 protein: CASSLTSGRWKETQYF; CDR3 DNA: TGTGCCAGCAGCCTGACTAGCGGGAGGTGGAAGGAGACCCAGTACTTC
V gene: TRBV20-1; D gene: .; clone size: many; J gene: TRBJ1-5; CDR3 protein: CSARKDYWVETPYGSQPQHF; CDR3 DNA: TGCAGTGCTAGAAAAGATTATTGGGTGGAGACACCCTACGGAAGTCAGCCCCAGCATTTT
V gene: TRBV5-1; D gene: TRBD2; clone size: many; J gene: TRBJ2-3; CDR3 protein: CASSLDSGGRTDTQYF; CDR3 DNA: TGCGCCAGCAGCTTGGATAGCGGGGGCCGCACAGATACGCAGTATTTT
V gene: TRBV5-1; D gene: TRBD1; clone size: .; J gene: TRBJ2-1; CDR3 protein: CASSLLQGAQTYNEQFF; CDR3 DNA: TGCGCCAGCAGCTTGCTCCAGGGGGCGCAAACCTACAATGAGCAGTTCTTC
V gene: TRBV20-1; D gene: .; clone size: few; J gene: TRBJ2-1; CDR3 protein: CSARGTDDYNEQFF; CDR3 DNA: TGCAGTGCTAGAGGGACCGACGACTACAATGAGCAGTTCTTC
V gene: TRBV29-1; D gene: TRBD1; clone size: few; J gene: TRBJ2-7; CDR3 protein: CSVVRGNYEQYF; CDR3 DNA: TGCAGCGTTGTCAGGGGGAACTACGAGCAGTACTTC
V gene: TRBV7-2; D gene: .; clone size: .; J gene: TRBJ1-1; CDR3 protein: CASSLWAPNTEAFF; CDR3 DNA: TGTGCCAGCAGCTTATGGGCGCCGAACACTGAAGCTTTCTTT
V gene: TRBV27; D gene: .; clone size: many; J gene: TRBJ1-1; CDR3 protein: CASSFAGRGTEAFF; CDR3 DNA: TGTGCCAGCAGTTTCGCGGGACGGGGCACTGAAGCTTTCTTT
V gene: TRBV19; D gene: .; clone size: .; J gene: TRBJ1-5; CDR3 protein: CASSPGILMNQPQHF; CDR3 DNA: TGTGCCAGTAGTCCGGGGATACTGATGAATCAGCCCCAGCATTTT
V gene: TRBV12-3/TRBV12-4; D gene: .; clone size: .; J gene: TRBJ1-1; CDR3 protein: CASSSAGDPTEAFF; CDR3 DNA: TGTGCCAGCAGTTCCGCAGGGGACCCCACTGAAGCTTTCTTT
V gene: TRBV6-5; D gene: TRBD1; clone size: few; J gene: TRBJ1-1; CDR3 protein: CASSYSRQGARRTNTEAFF; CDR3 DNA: TGTGCCAGCAGTTACTCGAGACAGGGGGCCCGAAGAACGAACACTGAAGCTTTCTTT
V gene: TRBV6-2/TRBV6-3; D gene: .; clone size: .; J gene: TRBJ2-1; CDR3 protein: CASSYWRNEQFF; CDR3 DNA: TGTGCCAGCAGTTACTGGAGAAATGAGCAGTTCTTC
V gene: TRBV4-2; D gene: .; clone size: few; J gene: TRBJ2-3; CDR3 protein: CASSQGLVWGSTDTQYF; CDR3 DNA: TGTGCCAGCAGCCAAGGGTTGGTCTGGGGGAGCACAGATACGCAGTATTTT